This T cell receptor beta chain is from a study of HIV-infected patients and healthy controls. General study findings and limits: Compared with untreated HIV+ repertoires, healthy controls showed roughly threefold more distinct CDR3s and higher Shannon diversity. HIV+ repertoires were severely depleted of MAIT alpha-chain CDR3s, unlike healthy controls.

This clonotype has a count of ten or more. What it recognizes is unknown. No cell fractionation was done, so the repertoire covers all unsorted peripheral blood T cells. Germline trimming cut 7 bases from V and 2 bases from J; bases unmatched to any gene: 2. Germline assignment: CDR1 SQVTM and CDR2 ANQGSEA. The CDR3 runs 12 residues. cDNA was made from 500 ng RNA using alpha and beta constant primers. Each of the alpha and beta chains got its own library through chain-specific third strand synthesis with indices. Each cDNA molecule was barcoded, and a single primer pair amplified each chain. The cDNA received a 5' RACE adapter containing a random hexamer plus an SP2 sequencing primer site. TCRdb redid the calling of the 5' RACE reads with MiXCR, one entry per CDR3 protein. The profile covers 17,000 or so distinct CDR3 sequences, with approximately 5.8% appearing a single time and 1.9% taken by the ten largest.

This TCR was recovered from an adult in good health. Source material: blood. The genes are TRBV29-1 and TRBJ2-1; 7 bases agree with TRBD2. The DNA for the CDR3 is TGCAGCGCCGGGACTACCTACAATGAGCAGTTCTTC. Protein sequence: CSAGTTYNEQFF.